Listed here are 23 T cell receptor beta chains from one sample, sequenced in a study of blood T cell repertoires in COVID-19. The repertoire was sequenced with immunoSEQ multiplex PCR; TCRdb's copy has only in-frame clones and lacks some. The sample lists approximately 150,000 clones; approximately 79% were seen once. The sequenced material came from peripheral blood. These TCRs come from a man aged 45-65 years with active or convalescent COVID-19.

The V call is TRBV12-3 or TRBV12-4, the J call TRBJ1-2, with D uncertain. Trimming took off 5 bases at V and 5 bases at J, with 12 bases between the two ends. The CDR3 sequence is 13 residues long. This CDR3 reads CASSPRLNYGYTF. The CDR3 nucleotides are TGTGCCAGCAGTCCGAGACTGAATTATGGCTACACCTTC.

This clone was counted ten times or more. The chain carries TRBV27 and TRBJ2-7; D is unresolved. The CDR3 sequence is 14 residues long. The V and J ends lost 5 bases and 3 bases respectively, with 14 bases between them. Looked up from germline, CDR1 is MNHEY and CDR2 is SMNVEV (reference sequence). The CDR3 DNA reads as TGTGCCAGCAGTCTTGACTCCCGTTTCTACGAGCAGTACTTC. Residues: CASSLDSRFYEQYF.

The J gene is TRBJ2-7, the V gene TRBV20-1; perhaps TRBD2 as D (6 bases). The CDR3 consists of 13 residues. V lost 3 bases to trimming and J lost 4 bases, with 13 bases between them. The germline CDR1 and CDR2 sequences are DFQATT and SNEGSKA (reference sequence). The CDR3 DNA reads as TGCAGTGCTAGTGCGGGATCTACTTACGAGCAGTACTTC. This translates into CSASAGSTYEQYF.

V and J are TRBV6-5 and TRBJ1-5, with no clear D. The CDR3 is 15 residues long. Germline CDR1 reads MNHEY; CDR2 reads SVGAGI. V lost 7 bases to trimming and J lost 1 base, with 14 bases between them. The CDR3 spells CASTAGVSSNQPQHF. The CDR3 bases are TGTGCCAGCACTGCAGGCGTCTCAAGCAATCAGCCCCAGCATTTT.

This rearrangement joins TRBV6-1 to TRBJ1-2; perhaps TRBD1 as D (6 bases). Trimming removed 0 bases at V and 4 bases at J, with 12 bases between. The CDR3 has 15 amino acids. From germline, CDR1 is MNHNS and CDR2 SASEGT. The CDR3 here is CASSEAHGGIYGYTF. CDR3 bases: TGTGCCAGCAGTGAAGCGCATGGGGGCATCTATGGCTACACCTTC.

V is TRBV14 and J is TRBJ1-2, with D unclear. The CDR3 contains 16 residues. Germline V gene data show CDR1 as SGHDN and CDR2 as FVKESK. V was shortened by 0 bases and J by 6 bases, with 17 bases between the two germline ends. CDR3 coding DNA: TGTGCCAGCAGCCAAGATCTCGGAGGCCTCCGGGATGGCTACACCTTC. Protein: CASSQDLGGLRDGYTF.

The V call is TRBV29-1, the J call TRBJ2-1; tentative D call: TRBD2 (6 bases). Trimming left V 4 bases short and J 4 bases short, with 11 bases between. Per germline, CDR1 SQVTM and CDR2 ANQGSEA. The CDR3 length is 13 residues. This chain's CDR3 is CSVAGGAYNEQFF. The CDR3 region has the DNA TGCAGCGTTGCTGGCGGGGCATACAATGAGCAGTTCTTC.

This chain links TRBV19 with TRBJ2-7, with a weak D call TRBD1 (6 bases). The CDR3 loop spans 13 amino acids. V lost 0 bases and J lost 4, with 7 bases in between. Germline V CDR1 and CDR2: LNHDA, SQIVND (reference sequence). Written as DNA, the CDR3 is TGTGCCAGTAGTATAGAGGGGGCGTACGAGCAGTACTTC. This codes for CASSIEGAYEQYF.

This clone has only a few counts. The V gene is TRBV11-2, the J gene TRBJ2-7, with D possibly matching TRBD2 (5 bases). The ends were cut back, 4 bases at V and 12 bases at J, with 16 bases in the middle. The germline V gene encodes CDR1 SGHAT and CDR2 FQNNGV. CDR3 size: 12 residues. CDR3 protein: CASSSDFTPTYF. The CDR3 nucleotides are TGTGCCAGCAGCTCGGACTTTACCCCGACGTACTTC.

The genes are TRBV4-1 and TRBJ2-7, with D maybe TRBD2 (6 bases). Germline V gene lookup returns CDR1 MGHRA and CDR2 YSYEKL. This CDR3 has 14 residues. Trimming took 2 bases from V and 2 from J, leaving 10 bases between them. CDR3 sequence reads: CASSQPGLPYEQYF. The CDR3 DNA reads as TGCGCCAGCAGCCAACCGGGACTCCCCTACGAGCAGTACTTC.

V and J are TRBV11-2 and TRBJ2-7, with D possibly TRBD2 on 7 matching bases. Trimming took off 1 base at V and 6 bases at J, with 13 bases between the two ends. CDR1 and CDR2 from the germline V gene are SGHAT and FQNNGV. The CDR3 sequence is 14 residues long. CDR3 amino acids: CASSLVGGPGEQYF. In nucleotides, the CDR3 is TGTGCCAGCAGCTTAGTGGGGGGGCCTGGCGAGCAGTACTTC.

This clone was recorded a few times. The chain uses TRBV6-5 and TRBJ1-5; 9 bases are a match to TRBD1. Germline loops: CDR1 MNHEY, CDR2 SVGAGI. CDR3 size: 15 residues. J gave up 2 bases and V 2 bases, and 1 base lay outside the gene matches. The CDR3 loop reads CASSYRDRGNQPQHF. The DNA for the CDR3 is TGTGCCAGCAGTTACCGGGACAGGGGCAATCAGCCCCAGCATTTT.

This chain joins TRBV12-3 or TRBV12-4 and TRBJ2-1; maybe TRBD2 (6 bases). This CDR3 has 11 residues. Trimming took 6 bases from V and 9 from J, leaving 9 bases between them. The CDR3 is CASSWTIEQFF. The CDR3 DNA reads as TGTGCCAGCAGCTGGACTATTGAGCAGTTCTTC.

V usage is TRBV6-5 and J usage is TRBJ2-7, with 8 bases that match TRBD1. This CDR3 spans 14 amino acids. Unmatched junction bases numbered 9, after V lost 6 bases and J lost 5 bases. Per the germline V gene, CDR1 is MNHEY and CDR2 is SVGAGI. The CDR3 protein is CASRRQGRRDEQYF. The CDR3 DNA reads TGTGCCAGCAGAAGACAGGGGCGGAGGGACGAGCAGTACTTC.

This sequence joins TRBV5-1 and TRBJ1-2; D remains unclear. V gave up 0 bases and J gave up 11 bases, with 14 bases separating them. Germline values: CDR1 SGHRS, CDR2 YFSETQ. The CDR3 runs to 13 residues. The DNA of the CDR3 is TGCGCCAGCAGCTTGGGTGGGCTATCGCGATACACCTTC. The encoded protein is CASSLGGLSRYTF.

In its sample, this clone was seen once. The V and J genes are TRBV28 and TRBJ1-2; no clear D. This CDR3 spans 19 amino acids. The germline CDR1 and CDR2 sequences are MDHEN and SYDVKM. The V and J ends lost 2 bases and 0 bases respectively, with 22 bases between them. DNA for the CDR3: TGTGCCAGCAGTTTAGAGTACCCGGAACAGTCTACTCCTAACTATGGCTACACCTTC. It encodes CASSLEYPEQSTPNYGYTF.

This rearrangement joins TRBV6-1 to TRBJ2-3; D is perhaps TRBD1 (5 bases). This CDR3 contains 13 residues. With 5 bases removed from V and 3 bases from J, the gap between germline ends came to 9 bases. Germline CDR1 MNHNS, CDR2 SASEGT. This chain's CDR3 is CASSNRMTDTQYF. CDR3 nucleotide sequence: TGTGCCAGCAGTAACAGGATGACAGATACGCAGTATTTT.

The chain uses TRBV12-3 or TRBV12-4 and TRBJ2-7, with D unresolved. The CDR3 sequence is 12 residues long. Trimming pared 8 bases from V and 11 bases from J, leaving 19 bases between. The CDR3 nucleotides are TGTGCCAGCGGGTGGGCAGATGGTGTGGAGTACTTC. Its translation: CASGWADGVEYF.

The CDR3 region is CATSRDGYRGSNEKLFF. CDR3 in DNA: TGTGCCACCAGCAGAGATGGTTACAGGGGATCGAATGAAAAACTGTTTTTT. The chain has TRBV15 and TRBJ1-4; 7 bases agree with TRBD1. The V gene end was trimmed by 0 bases and the J gene end by 5 bases; junction bases not matched to a gene: 9. The CDR3 is 17 residues long. Germline CDR1 LNHNV, CDR2 YYDKDF (reference sequence).

The V call is TRBV11-2, the J call TRBJ2-7; TRBD2 matches at 7 bases. The CDR3 is made up of 15 amino acids. Germline V gene sequence: CDR1 SGHAT, CDR2 FQNNGV. Trimming cost V 1 base and J 2 bases; bases outside gene matches: 5. CDR3 in amino acids: CASSLAAGKTYEQYF. The CDR3 DNA reads TGTGCCAGCAGCTTAGCAGCGGGAAAGACCTACGAGCAGTACTTC. Variable domain in full (rest from reference TRBV11-2 and TRBJ2-7): EAGVAQSPRYKIIEKRQSVAFWCNPISGHATLYWYQQILGQGPKLLIQFQNNGVVDDSQLPKDRFSAERLKGVDSTLKIQPAKLEDSAVYLCASSLAAGKTYEQYFGPGTRLTVT.

The chain carries TRBV3-1 (or the pseudogene TRBV3-2) and TRBJ1-1, with 7 nucleotides matching TRBD1. Unmatched junction bases numbered 4, after V lost 0 bases and J lost 0 bases. Germline CDR1 is LGHDT and CDR2 is YNNKEL (reference sequence). The CDR3 spans 16 residues. The CDR3 is CASSQEGRGLNTEAFF. The DNA for the CDR3 is TGTGCCAGCAGCCAAGAGGGCAGGGGGTTGAACACTGAAGCTTTCTTT.

The chain couples TRBV28 to TRBJ2-7; 7 positions match TRBD1. The CDR3 contains 14 residues. J was trimmed by 1 base and V by 7 bases; bases with no gene match: 7. Looked up from germline, CDR1 is MDHEN and CDR2 is SYDVKM. The CDR3 bases are TGTGCCAGCACTAACAGGGGAAAGTCCTACGAGCAGTACTTC. Protein product: CASTNRGKSYEQYF.

This rearrangement joins TRBV27 to TRBJ2-3; D possibly corresponds to TRBD1 (6 bases). CDR3 length equals 14 residues. Germline V gene lookup returns CDR1 MNHEY and CDR2 SMNVEV (reference sequence). The germline V and J ends were trimmed by 8 bases and 0 bases, with 12 bases remaining between them. The CDR3 nucleotides read TGTGCCAGCGCCGGGACACGTAGCACAGATACGCAGTATTTT. Translated, it gives CASAGTRSTDTQYF.